These 25 T cell receptor beta chains originate from one sample sequenced in a study of T cell responses to AZD1222 COVID-19 vaccine. Clones were sequenced by immunoSEQ multiplex PCR, and TCRdb holds only the in-frame ones, with some missing. Of 100,000 to 150,000 clones listed, around 84% are singletons. The specimen was peripheral blood, collected on day 0 of AZD1222 vaccination. All receptors derive from an adult in good health.

V gene TRBV6-1 combines with J gene TRBJ1-1; D ambiguous. Germline assignment: CDR1 MNHNS and CDR2 SASEGT. The CDR3 extends over 12 amino acids. Trimming pared 2 bases from V and 4 bases from J, leaving 5 bases between. This CDR3 reads CASSEFRTEAFF. CDR3 sequence (DNA): TGTGCCAGCAGTGAATTCCGCACTGAAGCTTTCTTT.

The V and J genes are TRBV11-2 and TRBJ1-2, with a tentative D call TRBD1 (5 bases). Germline assignment: CDR1 SGHAT and CDR2 FQNNGV. This CDR3 comprises 17 residues. The V end lost 5 bases, the J end lost 2 bases, and 21 bases lay between the germline ends. The CDR3 is CASSGGMRAGRNYGYTF. The CDR3 bases are TGTGCCAGCAGCGGGGGGATGCGGGCAGGCCGGAACTATGGCTACACCTTC.

The V call is TRBV6-6, the J call TRBJ2-1, with TRBD1 matching 9 bases. Losses at the gene ends were 6 bases for V and 1 base for J; bases not matched to a gene: 10. CDR1 and CDR2 from the germline V gene are MNHNY and SVGAGI (reference sequence). This CDR3 is built from 17 residues. Here the CDR3 DNA reads TGTGCCAGCAGGCGAACCAGACAGGGGGGGTCCTACAATGAGCAGTTCTTC. It codes for CASRRTRQGGSYNEQFF.

V and J are TRBV2 and TRBJ2-1; 10 nucleotides match TRBD2. This CDR3 has 15 residues. Germline lookup yields CDR1 SNHLY and CDR2 FYNNEI. The ends lost 5 bases at V and 5 bases at J; junction bases unmatched: 6. The CDR3 spells CASSPTSGQNNEQFF. DNA of the CDR3: TGTGCCAGCAGTCCGACTAGCGGGCAAAACAATGAGCAGTTCTTC.

The V gene is TRBV4-2, the J gene TRBJ2-7, with D perhaps TRBD1 (6 bases). Trimming cost V 2 bases and J 5 bases, with 13 bases left between them. This CDR3 comprises 14 residues. Germline V gives CDR1 LGHNA, CDR2 YNFKEQ. The CDR3 sequence: CASSQPGTTDEQYF. CDR3 bases: TGTGCCAGCAGCCAACCCGGGACAACGGACGAGCAGTACTTC.

This sequence joins TRBV19 and TRBJ1-3; the D is unclear. Germline CDR1 is LNHDA and CDR2 is SQIVND (reference sequence). The CDR3 is 10 amino acids. The ends were cut back, 8 bases at V and 3 bases at J, with 2 bases in the middle. The CDR3 DNA follows: TGTGCCAGTTATGGAAACACCATATATTTT. Amino acids: CASYGNTIYF. Based on the CDR3 plus reference TRBV19 and TRBJ1-3, the full variable domain is DGGITQSPKYLFRKEGQNVTLSCEQNLNHDAMYWYRQDPGQGLRLIYYSQIVNDFQKGDIAEGYSVSREKKESFPLTVTSAQKNPTAFYLCASYGNTIYFGEGSWLTVV.

The gene calls are TRBV9 and TRBJ2-1, with 8 bases lining up with TRBD2. Looked up from germline, CDR1 is SGDLS and CDR2 is YYNGEE. The ends lost 0 bases at V and 6 bases at J; junction bases unmatched: 5. This CDR3 is built from 15 residues. The CDR3, as DNA: TGTGCCAGCAGCGTAGAGTGGCTAGCGGGCAATGAGCAGTTCTTC. Its protein product is CASSVEWLAGNEQFF.

Only one count was recorded for this clone. This chain links TRBV5-4 with TRBJ1-1; D call uncertain. V was trimmed by 0 bases and J by 3 bases, leaving 6 bases between them. CDR1 is SGHNT and CDR2 is YYREEE in the germline V gene (reference sequence). CDR3 length: 13 amino acids. The CDR3 spells CASSLGRDTEAFF. The CDR3 region has the DNA TGTGCCAGCAGCTTGGGACGGGACACTGAAGCTTTCTTT.

The V gene is TRBV25-1, the J gene TRBJ2-3, with D perhaps TRBD1 (6 bases). The CDR3 sequence is 13 residues long. Germline lookup yields CDR1 MGHDK and CDR2 SYGVNS. V was clipped by 6 bases and J by 1 base, with 8 bases between them. In DNA, the CDR3 is TGTGCCAGCAGGAGACAGGGCACAGATACGCAGTATTTT. This sequence encodes CASRRQGTDTQYF.

This chain joins TRBV6-5 and TRBJ2-3; D possibly matches TRBD1 or TRBD2 (5 bases each). This CDR3 contains 14 residues. V lost 7 bases and J lost 2, with 13 bases in between. In germline, CDR1 is MNHEY, CDR2 SVGAGI. CDR3 sequence: CASIPGPLTDTQYF. The DNA for the CDR3 is TGTGCCAGCATCCCGGGACCCCTCACAGATACGCAGTATTTT.

The chain couples TRBV5-6 to TRBJ1-1, with 11 bases fitting TRBD1. The CDR3 is 16 residues long. CDR1 is SGHDT and CDR2 is YYEEEE in the germline V gene. Trimming removed 6 bases from V and 5 bases from J; junction bases left unmatched: 12. CDR3 DNA: TGTGCCAGCACCCCTGGGACAGGGGGAAGGTGGACTGAAGCTTTCTTT. Its translation is CASTPGTGGRWTEAFF.

The chain's CDR3 is CASQSPGRGNTEAFF. In DNA form, the CDR3 reads TGTGCCAGCCAGTCCCCGGGACGGGGGAACACTGAAGCTTTCTTT. The rearrangement uses TRBV28 and TRBJ1-1; D perhaps matches TRBD1 (5 bases). This CDR3 is 15 amino acids long. V was cut by 8 bases and J by 1 base, with 17 bases left in between. Per the germline V gene, CDR1 is MDHEN and CDR2 is SYDVKM.

The chain is built from TRBV5-6 and TRBJ2-7; D ambiguous. The CDR3 is made up of 16 amino acids. Germline assignment: CDR1 SGHDT and CDR2 YYEEEE. Between the trimmed V and J ends, which lost 3 bases and 6 bases, there was a span of 22 bases. CDR3 residues: CASSYAVTQVAGEQYF. In DNA form, the CDR3 reads TGTGCCAGCAGCTATGCCGTGACACAAGTTGCAGGCGAGCAGTACTTC.

The chain employs TRBV11-2 and TRBJ1-5; a possible D gene is TRBD1 (5 bases). The germline gives CDR1 SGHAT, CDR2 FQNNGV. V was cut by 5 bases and J by 6 bases, with 11 bases left in between. This CDR3 is built from 13 residues. This chain's CDR3 is CASSEGDFQPQHF. In DNA form, the CDR3 reads TGTGCCAGCAGCGAAGGGGATTTTCAGCCCCAGCATTTT. The full variable domain, with the rest looked up from reference TRBV11-2 and TRBJ1-5, is EAGVAQSPRYKIIEKRQSVAFWCNPISGHATLYWYQQILGQGPKLLIQFQNNGVVDDSQLPKDRFSAERLKGVDSTLKIQPAKLEDSAVYLCASSEGDFQPQHFGDGTRLSIL.

The CDR3 reads CASSSLGGTTYEQYF. The CDR3 region has the DNA TGTGCCAGCAGCTCGCTCGGCGGGACGACCTACGAGCAGTACTTC. J is TRBJ2-7 and V is TRBV7-2, with a tentative D call TRBD2 (6 bases). The germline V and J ends were trimmed by 4 bases and 2 bases, with 15 bases remaining between them. Per the germline V gene, CDR1 is SGHTA and CDR2 is FQGNSA. The CDR3 has 15 amino acids.

This clone was counted a single time. This rearrangement joins TRBV7-6 to TRBJ1-5; D perhaps matches TRBD1 (5 bases). The CDR3 covers 15 residues. The germline V gene has CDR1 SGHVS and CDR2 FNYEAQ. Trimming left V 0 bases short and J 5 bases short, with 11 bases between. The CDR3 region has the DNA TGTGCCAGCAGCTTAGCGGGGGTTCCCGATCAGCCCCAGCATTTT. Protein product: CASSLAGVPDQPQHF.

This rearrangement joins TRBV18 to TRBJ1-4, with D possibly matching TRBD1 (6 bases). The V and J ends lost 4 bases and 4 bases respectively, with 13 bases between them. Germline CDR1 KGHSH, CDR2 LQKENI. The CDR3 loop spans 15 amino acids. The CDR3 DNA sequence: TGTGCCAGCTCACTACGGGACATCGGTAATGAAAAACTGTTTTTT. This codes for CASSLRDIGNEKLFF. The variable domain in full, completed from reference TRBV18 and TRBJ1-4, reads NAGVMQNPRHLVRRRGQEARLRCSPMKGHSHVYWYRQLPEEGLKFMVYLQKENIIDESGMPKERFSAEFPKEGPSILRIQQVVRGDSAAYFCASSLRDIGNEKLFFGSGTQLSVL.

The chain is built from TRBV24-1 and TRBJ2-3, with D possibly TRBD2 on 6 matching bases. CDR1 is KGHDR and CDR2 is SFDVKD in the germline V gene. The germline V and J ends were trimmed by 5 bases and 5 bases, with 13 bases remaining between them. The CDR3 extends over 14 amino acids. In DNA, the CDR3 is TGTGCCACCAGTGCCTTAGGAGGGATAGATACGCAGTATTTT. Its translation is CATSALGGIDTQYF.

The rearrangement uses TRBV18 and TRBJ2-7; 8 bases align to TRBD2. Germline lookup yields CDR1 KGHSH and CDR2 LQKENI. The CDR3 consists of 15 residues. J lost 3 bases, V lost 3 bases, and 7 bases had no gene match. In DNA form, the CDR3 reads TGTGCCAGCTCACCTGTAGTGGCGGGGGGCTACGAGCAGTACTTC. It codes for CASSPVVAGGYEQYF.

The chain joins TRBV19 to TRBJ1-5; D is unclear. Between the trimmed V and J ends, which lost 0 bases and 2 bases, there was a span of 11 bases. CDR1 is LNHDA and CDR2 is SQIVND in the germline V gene (reference sequence). The CDR3 runs 16 residues. The CDR3 region has the DNA TGTGCCAGTAGTATAGAGGTCGGGGTAGGCAATCAGCCCCAGCATTTT. This encodes CASSIEVGVGNQPQHF.

The V gene is TRBV5-1, the J gene TRBJ2-3; 7 bases align to TRBD2. Trimming removed 4 bases from V and 1 base from J; junction bases left unmatched: 15. There are 18 residues in the CDR3. Germline CDR1 and CDR2: SGHRS and YFSETQ. The CDR3 DNA follows: TGCGCCAGCAGCCGAGGGGCGGGAGTTATTCGGGGCACAGATACGCAGTATTTT. Its translation is CASSRGAGVIRGTDTQYF.

The rearrangement uses TRBV3-1 (or the pseudogene TRBV3-2) and TRBJ2-7; 7 bases are a match to TRBD1. CDR3 size: 15 residues. The germline CDR1 and CDR2 sequences are LGHDT and YNNKEL (reference sequence). Unmatched junction bases numbered 5, after V lost 1 base and J lost 2 bases. The CDR3 protein is CASSQARGRTYEQYF. For the CDR3, the DNA is TGTGCCAGCAGCCAAGCGAGGGGGCGCACCTACGAGCAGTACTTC.

CDR3 sequence reads: CAWSRRGIAATEAFF. CDR3 sequence (DNA): TGTGCCTGGAGTCGCAGGGGGATTGCGGCCACTGAAGCTTTCTTT. This chain connects TRBV30 to TRBJ1-1, with 7 positions matching TRBD1. V shed 2 bases, J shed 4 bases, and the junction held 10 bases outside the gene matches. The CDR3 sequence is 15 residues long. The germline gives CDR1 GTSNPN, CDR2 SVGIG (reference sequence).

This clone has just a few counts. The chain is built from TRBV6-4 and TRBJ2-3; 7 nucleotides line up with TRBD2. This CDR3 region has 16 residues. Germline CDR1 is MRHNA and CDR2 is SNTAGT. With V trimmed by 0 bases and J by 3 bases, 6 bases remained unmatched. The DNA of the CDR3 is TGTGCCAGCAGTGACTCCGGGGGGTCAGGGACAGATACGCAGTATTTT. Protein product: CASSDSGGSGTDTQYF.

CDR3 in amino acids: CAWRVPLAGGPYNEQFF. CDR3 nucleotide sequence: TGTGCCTGGAGAGTACCCCTAGCGGGAGGGCCCTACAATGAGCAGTTCTTC. The genes are TRBV30 and TRBJ2-1, with 12 nucleotides matching TRBD2. The germline V gene has CDR1 GTSNPN and CDR2 SVGIG (reference sequence). The CDR3 runs to 17 residues. V lost 3 bases, J lost 2 bases, and 8 bases stayed unmatched.